These 5 T cell receptor beta chains share one sample of origin, sequenced in a study of blood T cell repertoires in COVID-19. Repertoires were generated with immunoSEQ multiplex PCR, while TCRdb's copy carries only in-frame clones and drops some. Among just under 80,000 clones, about four fifths were seen once, and the ten largest hold 35% to 40%. Sequenced: peripheral blood. The receptors come from a woman in her sixties or seventies with acute or convalescent COVID-19.

The chain joins TRBV7-3 to TRBJ1-5, with 7 bases identical to TRBD1. CDR1 SGHTA and CDR2 FQGTGA come from the germline V gene. The V gene end was trimmed by 5 bases and the J gene end by 6 bases; junction bases not matched to a gene: 4. The CDR3 is 13 residues long. The DNA for the CDR3 is TGTGCCAGCAGCCAGGGGGGCAGTCAGCCCCAGCATTTT. It yields the protein CASSQGGSQPQHF.

The chain recombines TRBV27 with TRBJ2-1; 11 nucleotides line up with TRBD2. Germline V gives CDR1 MNHEY, CDR2 SMNVEV (reference sequence). V shed 0 bases, J shed 11 bases, and the junction held 6 bases outside the gene matches. This CDR3 is 15 amino acids long. The CDR3 sequence: CASSLSVLAGGQQFF. CDR3 in DNA: TGTGCCAGCAGTTTATCAGTCCTAGCGGGAGGCCAGCAGTTCTTC.

The V call is TRBV19, the J call TRBJ2-3; D perhaps matches TRBD2 (5 bases). The ends were cut back, 9 bases at V and 2 bases at J, with 15 bases in the middle. CDR1 and CDR2 from the germline V gene are LNHDA and SQIVND (reference sequence). The CDR3 extends over 14 amino acids. DNA for the CDR3: TGTGCCAGCACGCTCGGGGTGAACACAGATACGCAGTATTTT. Its protein product is CASTLGVNTDTQYF.

This chain links TRBV30 with TRBJ1-4, with D perhaps matching TRBD1 (6 bases). CDR1 and CDR2 from the germline V gene are GTSNPN and SVGIG (reference sequence). Trimming removed 3 bases at V and 7 bases at J, with 12 bases between. CDR3 length: 13 amino acids. The CDR3 DNA follows: TGTGCCTGGAGCGCCGGGACATTTGAAAAACTGTTTTTT. Translating it yields CAWSAGTFEKLFF.

This clone appeared a few times. The chain combines TRBV19 with TRBJ2-7; 13 bases map to TRBD2. Trimming took 5 bases from V and 4 from J; bases not matched to a gene: 8. Germline CDR1 is LNHDA and CDR2 is SQIVND (reference sequence). This CDR3 spans 16 amino acids. Written as DNA, the CDR3 is TGTGCCAGTAGTGTCCGGACTAGCGGGAGTTCTTACGAGCAGTACTTC. Translation gives CASSVRTSGSSYEQYF.